This T cell receptor beta chain appears in the sequencing data of a study of long-term antiretroviral therapy in people with HIV. General study results and limits: Although diversity increased after ART, it remained lower than in transplant donor controls.

This CDR3 comprises 19 residues. Concerning this clone: Its antigen remains unknown.

The assay used was immunoSEQ (version v3.0), run at survey level. Produced via immunoSEQ multiplex PCR; TCRdb's table is partial and in-frame only. Of over 25,000 clones in the sample, nearly 90% were seen once. The sequence derives from a man aged 18-30 years with HIV. The sequenced sample was unsorted PBMCs, obtained 1.1 years after starting antiretroviral therapy. V and J are TRBV21-1 and TRBJ2-7; TRBD1, as called in the table, went unchecked against the DNA. TRBV21-1 is an annotated pseudogene. The CDR3 here is CASEFRDRGPANQAYEQYF. In DNA form, the CDR3 reads TGTGCCAGCGAGTTCCGGGACAGGGGCCCTGCTAATCAAGCCTACGAGCAGTACTTC.